This entry lists 21 T cell receptor beta chains sequenced from one sample in a study of T-cell reconstitution after alpha-beta-depleted transplantation in children. Using unique molecular identifiers, the investigators prepared the TCRbeta library. MiXCR was run by TCRdb on the PCR reads, yielding one entry per CDR3 protein. The repertoire has about 440,000 distinct CDR3 sequences, around 46% of them found once; the top ten carry under 35%. The sequencing used PBMCs, collected before TCRalphabeta/CD19-depleted stem cell transplant. The receptor set was obtained from a girl under 10 years old with aplastic anemia, due to receive a stem cell transplant.

This clonotype was seen a few times. The genes are TRBV6-1 and TRBJ2-2, with D perhaps TRBD1 (6 bases). The CDR3 length is 15 residues. Germline V lookup: CDR1 MNHNS, CDR2 SASEGT. V lost 7 bases, J lost 5 bases, and 17 bases lay in between. CDR3 region: CASIKQGLGTGELFF. CDR3 nucleotide sequence: TGTGCCAGCATCAAACAGGGATTGGGAACCGGGGAGCTGTTTTTT.

This clonotype was found a few times. The J gene is TRBJ1-5, the V gene TRBV19; tentatively, D is TRBD1 (6 bases). V lost 6 bases and J 6 bases, leaving 15 bases between the germline ends. Germline V CDR1 and CDR2: LNHDA, SQIVND (reference sequence). CDR3 size: 14 residues. CDR3 sequence reads: CASSDLGGPQPQHF. The CDR3 bases are TGTGCCAGTAGCGATCTGGGGGGCCCTCAGCCCCAGCATTTT.

CDR3 protein: CASSFAKQALLGNQPQHF. DNA of the CDR3: TGTGCCAGCAGCTTCGCCAAACAGGCCCTCCTTGGCAATCAGCCCCAGCATTTT. The chain is built from TRBV5-5 and TRBJ1-5; TRBD1 might be the D (5 bases). This CDR3 is 18 amino acids long. V was trimmed by 2 bases and J by 2 bases, leaving 20 bases between them. Germline CDR1 and CDR2: SGHKS and YYEKEE (reference sequence).

In its sample, this clonotype was seen many times. The V gene is TRBV10-3, the J gene TRBJ1-5; D is perhaps TRBD1 (6 bases). The CDR3 runs 16 residues. Trimming cost V 10 bases and J 0 bases, with 19 bases left between them. Germline V CDR1 and CDR2: ENHRY, SYGVKD. The DNA of the CDR3 is TGTGCCACTTGGCGGGGAGGGGGTTATAGCAATCAGCCCCAGCATTTT. Its translation: CATWRGGGYSNQPQHF.

V usage is TRBV28 and J usage is TRBJ2-7, with D possibly matching TRBD2 (7 bases). This CDR3 contains 13 residues. Germline-derived CDR1 and CDR2 are MDHEN and SYDVKM. Trimming took off 6 bases at V and 7 bases at J, with 16 bases between the two ends. CDR3 DNA sequence: TGTGCCAGCAGGGGCGGGGGCCCATGGGAGCAGTACTTC. Protein sequence: CASRGGGPWEQYF.

The chain carries TRBV7-8 and TRBJ1-2; 7 bases are a match to TRBD1. The germline CDR1 and CDR2 sequences are SGHVS and FQNEAQ. The V segment lost 6 bases and the J segment 2 bases; nucleotides outside the gene matches: 6. There are 14 residues in the CDR3. The CDR3, as DNA: TGTGCCAGCAGACCGGGACAGCTAAACTATGGCTACACCTTC. Protein: CASRPGQLNYGYTF.

The CDR3 sequence: CSARWASGRAEQYF. The CDR3 region has the DNA TGCAGTGCTAGATGGGCTAGCGGGAGGGCCGAGCAGTACTTC. The chain carries TRBV20-1 and TRBJ2-7; 12 nucleotides line up with TRBD2. CDR3 length equals 14 residues. With V trimmed by 2 bases and J by 6 bases, 5 bases remained unmatched. CDR1 is DFQATT and CDR2 is SNEGSKA in the germline V gene (reference sequence).

The genes are TRBV14 and TRBJ2-3; tentative D call: TRBD2 (6 bases). This CDR3 is 15 amino acids long. V shed 4 bases and J shed 0 bases, with 11 bases lying between them. The germline V gene encodes CDR1 SGHDN and CDR2 FVKESK. The CDR3 DNA reads as TGTGCCAGCAGCCTGGAGGGTTGGAGCACAGATACGCAGTATTTT. Amino acids: CASSLEGWSTDTQYF.

This clonotype was counted only a few times. This sequence joins TRBV2 and TRBJ2-1; 8 bases map to TRBD2. The CDR3 loop spans 14 amino acids. Germline CDR1 and CDR2: SNHLY and FYNNEI. Unmatched junction bases numbered 6, after V lost 4 bases and J lost 7 bases. CDR3 bases: TGTGCCAGCAGTGGGACTAGCTGGGGGAATGAGCAGTTCTTC. Protein: CASSGTSWGNEQFF. Full variable domain (remainder filled in from reference TRBV2 and TRBJ2-1): EPEVTQTPSHQVTQMGQEVILRCVPISNHLYFYWYRQILGQKVEFLVSFYNNEISEKSEIFDDQFSVERPDGSNFTLKIRSTKLEDSAMYFCASSGTSWGNEQFFGPGTRLTVL.

Note on this clonotype: No DNA is shown, since the ends of the CDR3 on it are uncertain; the CDR3 is the one TCRdb lists. The chain recombines TRBV28 with TRBJ2-2; the table calls TRBD1, which could not be checked here. The CDR3 is 15 amino acids in total, end residues counted. Looked up from germline, CDR1 is MDHEN and CDR2 is SYDVKM. CDR3 in amino acids: CASSTSRRGSGELFF.

Comments on this clonotype: At one of its ends the junction is not consistent with the germline gene, which may arise from a read error. The chain carries TRBV12-3 or TRBV12-4 and TRBJ2-5, with 11 nucleotides matching TRBD1. The length of the CDR3 is 15 residues. The CDR3 nucleotides read TGTGCCAGCAGATGGACAGGGGGCGGAGGAGAGACCCGGTACTTC. Encoded protein: CASRWTGGGGETRYF.

There are many counts of this clonotype. V usage is TRBV5-1 and J usage is TRBJ2-2, with no clear D. V lost 2 bases, J lost 8 bases, and 10 bases lay in between. The CDR3 is made up of 13 amino acids. CDR1 is SGHRS, CDR2 YFSETQ, per germline. The CDR3 loop is CASSFEAMGELFF. The CDR3 nucleotides are TGCGCCAGCAGCTTCGAAGCGATGGGGGAGCTGTTTTTT.

The CDR3 region is CASSPSRGGGQETQYF. In nucleotides, the CDR3 is TGTGCCAGCAGCCCCAGCAGGGGAGGTGGCCAAGAGACCCAGTACTTC. V gene TRBV4-2 combines with J gene TRBJ2-5, with D possibly called TRBD1 or TRBD2 (6 bases each). The germline V gene has CDR1 LGHNA and CDR2 YNFKEQ. V lost 4 bases and J lost 1, with 16 bases in between. This CDR3 is 16 amino acids long.

In its sample, this clonotype was seen many times. The chain uses TRBV18 and TRBJ2-3; maybe TRBD1 (5 bases). Germline CDR1 is KGHSH and CDR2 is LQKENI. V lost 5 bases and J 3 bases, leaving 6 bases between the germline ends. The CDR3 contains 12 residues. The CDR3 bases are TGTGCCAGCTCAGCAGGGACAGATACGCAGTATTTT. This encodes CASSAGTDTQYF.

The rearrangement joins TRBV4-3 to TRBJ2-3; 10 bases match TRBD2. In germline, CDR1 is LGHNA, CDR2 YSLEER. There are 17 residues in the CDR3. V lost 0 bases, J lost 5 bases, and 8 bases stayed unmatched. The CDR3 region has the DNA TGCGCCAGCAGCCAAGAGTCTAGCGGGAGTATCGGAGATACGCAGTATTTT. Its translation is CASSQESSGSIGDTQYF.

The J gene is TRBJ2-7, the V gene TRBV5-1; the match to TRBD1 covers 8 bases. The CDR3 runs 15 residues. CDR1 and CDR2 (germline): SGHRS, YFSETQ. The V and J ends lost 1 base and 5 bases, in that order; junction bases with no gene match: 8. Written as DNA, the CDR3 is TGCGCCAGCAGCTTGAGCACCCAGGGGGCCCACGAGCAGTACTTC. Encoded protein: CASSLSTQGAHEQYF.

This clonotype has more than one count but fewer than ten. The rearrangement links TRBV20-1 to TRBJ2-7; TRBD2 matches at 8 bases. Germline CDR1 DFQATT, CDR2 SNEGSKA (reference sequence). Trimming removed 3 bases from V and 5 bases from J; junction bases left unmatched: 9. The CDR3 has 14 residues. The CDR3 DNA is TGCAGTGCTAGCGTAGCGGGGAGGTGGGACGAGCAGTACTTC. This sequence encodes CSASVAGRWDEQYF.

This clonotype has ten or more counts. The genes are TRBV4-1 and TRBJ2-1; the D gene is possibly TRBD1 (6 bases). CDR3 length: 16 amino acids. Germline values: CDR1 MGHRA, CDR2 YSYEKL. V was pared by 1 base and J by 6 bases, with 16 bases between. CDR3 region: CASSQGRDILANEQFF. In DNA, the CDR3 is TGCGCCAGCAGCCAAGGCCGGGACATTCTGGCCAATGAGCAGTTCTTC.

This clonotype was counted many times. CDR3 bases: TGTGCCAGCACCCCGTCAGGGGGCGGTTCACCCCTCCACTTT. It is translated as CASTPSGGGSPLHF. The chain is built from TRBV2 and TRBJ1-6; 8 nucleotides agree with TRBD1. The CDR3 runs 14 residues. With 7 bases clipped from V and 9 bases from J, the junction kept 8 bases outside the gene matches. Germline lookup yields CDR1 SNHLY and CDR2 FYNNEI.

The rearrangement joins TRBV28 to TRBJ1-5; 7 bases line up with TRBD1. Germline V gives CDR1 MDHEN, CDR2 SYDVKM. V lost 6 bases and J lost 7; bases outside the gene matches: 18. The CDR3 contains 17 residues. The CDR3 sequence: CASRLIRQGGNAQPQHF. The CDR3 nucleotides read TGTGCCAGCAGACTCATCAGACAGGGTGGTAACGCGCAGCCCCAGCATTTT.

This clonotype showed up just a few times. The chain is built from TRBV20-1 and TRBJ2-3; tentative D call: TRBD2 (6 bases). The CDR3 has 15 amino acids. The V gene's germline CDR1 is DFQATT and CDR2 SNEGSKA (reference sequence). Trimming left V 6 bases short and J 6 bases short, with 22 bases between. The CDR3 coding sequence is TGCAGTGCGATGGGACTGGGGAGCGCGGTGGATACGCAGTATTTT. Translating gives CSAMGLGSAVDTQYF.